Here is one TCR beta chain with its context. Its target is not known. The source of the sample is a study of shared clonotypes between healthy human individuals. General observations from the study: Sampling involved blood alone; tissue repertoires likely differ.

This table comes from immunoSEQ multiplex PCR, and its TCRdb copy is limited to in-frame clones, with some not included. The sample shows 2,500,000 or so clones, 80% to 95% of them seen only once. CDR1 is MNHEY and CDR2 is SMNVEV in the germline V gene (reference sequence). Trimming pared 7 bases from V and 4 bases from J, leaving 17 bases between. The length of the CDR3 is 15 residues. The sample was naive CD4+ T cells from PBMCs. The subset: CD45RA+ positively selected. This TCR was sampled from a man younger than 35 in good health. Some clones in this sample may be carry-over from other donors' samples. The chain uses TRBV27 and TRBJ2-1, with D possibly being TRBD2 (5 bases). CDR3 region: CASTLGRVGYNEQFF. The CDR3 DNA is TGTGCCAGCACGCTGGGGAGAGTTGGGTACAATGAGCAGTTCTTC.